This is a list of T cell receptor beta chains from one sample in a study of shared clonotypes between healthy human individuals. TCRdb keeps only in-frame clones here, not all; method: immunoSEQ multiplex PCR. The table shows around 320,000 clones, with about nine tenths occurring only once. Source material: memory CD8+ T cells sorted from blood. These TCRs come from a man aged 18-30 years in good health. CDR3s include the opening cysteine and the closing phenylalanine or tryptophan. A D gene is named only where the DNA matches it firmly. Clone sizes are given selectively: once, few, many, or a class where the clone is expanded.

>TRBV10-3|TRBJ2-2|TRBD1|.
CAISTYRGQTLSNTGELFF
TGTGCCATCAGCACCTACAGGGGCCAGACTCTATCGAACACCGGGGAGCTGTTTTTT
>TRBV5-5|TRBJ2-7|TRBD1|.
CASSHRDREYEQYF
TGTGCCAGCAGCCACCGGGACAGGGAGTACGAGCAGTACTTC
>TRBV29-1|TRBJ2-1|.|.
CSLRESSYNEQFF
TGCAGCCTAAGGGAAAGCTCCTACAATGAGCAGTTCTTC
>TRBV7-8|TRBJ1-1|TRBD1|once
CASNAPEGANTEAFF
TGTGCCAGCAACGCTCCTGAGGGGGCGAACACTGAAGCTTTCTTT
>TRBV6-1|TRBJ1-4|.|.
CATHRPENEKLFF
TGTGCCACCCACCGGCCGGAAAATGAAAAACTGTTTTTT
>TRBV7-6|TRBJ2-1|.|.
CASSLATYNEQFF
TGTGCCAGCAGCTTAGCTACCTACAATGAGCAGTTCTTC
>TRBV30|TRBJ2-5|TRBD2|.
CAWSTLAGGPGPETQYF
TGTGCCTGGAGTACACTAGCGGGAGGGCCCGGTCCGGAGACCCAGTACTTC
>TRBV6-5|TRBJ1-2|.|.
CASRPQTGFDGYTF
TGTGCCAGCAGACCTCAAACAGGGTTCGATGGCTACACCTTC
>TRBV19|TRBJ1-1|.|.
CATRNSRMNTEAFF
TGTGCCACAAGGAACAGCCGCATGAACACTGAAGCTTTCTTT
>TRBV14|TRBJ2-5|TRBD1|many
CASRRTGGMETQYF
TGTGCCAGCAGGCGGACAGGGGGAATGGAGACCCAGTACTTC
>TRBV6-6|TRBJ2-7|.|large
CASSYSEETLIYEQYF
TGTGCCAGCAGTTACTCGGAGGAAACCCTCATTTACGAGCAGTACTTC
>TRBV9|TRBJ1-1|.|.
CASSRNRGLNTEAFF
TGTGCCAGCAGCCGAAATAGGGGCCTGAACACTGAAGCTTTCTTT
>TRBV19|TRBJ2-7|.|.
CASSIGASTEQYF
TGTGCCAGTAGTATAGGGGCTAGCACCGAGCAGTACTTC
>TRBV7-9|TRBJ2-5|.|many
CASSPQGEVRETQYF
TGTGCCAGCAGCCCCCAAGGCGAGGTCCGAGAGACCCAGTACTTC
>TRBV21-1|TRBJ2-7|.|few
CASIIPSPGPRSYEQYF
TGTGCCAGCATCATCCCCTCTCCTGGGCCCCGGTCCTACGAGCAGTACTTC
>TRBV10-3|TRBJ2-1|TRBD2|once
CAISDSQTSGLGHEQFF
TGTGCCATCAGTGACTCCCAGACTAGCGGCCTAGGGCATGAGCAGTTCTTC
>TRBV27|TRBJ1-1|.|.
CASSLYGWGSLMNTEAFF
TGTGCCAGCAGTTTATACGGGTGGGGCAGCCTCATGAACACTGAAGCTTTCTTT